The subject of this entry is one TCR beta chain. In the study's own analysis: Reference gene primer amplification yielded estimated nucleated cell counts. Generated by immunoSEQ multiplex PCR, the TCRdb table keeps only in-frame clones and is missing some. V, J and clone size reflect that table, while D and trimming were determined from the DNA. The data contain around 250,000 clones, 90% of them seen just once; the ten biggest clones take up over 3.5%. The data are from a study of blood T cell repertoires in COVID-19. The J segment lost 7 bases and the V segment lost 3 bases, leaving 4 bases of the junction unmatched. There are 15 residues in the CDR3. CDR1 and CDR2 from the germline V gene are SGHTA and FQGNSA.

The sequence was obtained from a woman younger than 45 with acute COVID-19. The chain is built from TRBV7-2 and TRBJ1-6, with 9 nucleotides matching TRBD1. The sample comprised PBMCs or T cells enriched from blood (not recorded which). CDR3 in amino acids: CASSFSQGANSPLHF. The CDR3 DNA follows: TGTGCCAGCAGCTTCTCACAGGGGGCGAATTCACCCCTCCACTTT.